Listed below are T cell receptor beta chains from one sample, sequenced in a study of monozygotic twins with inflammatory bowel disease. One entry per CDR3 protein, without DNA, is what TCRdb gives after re-calling the 5' RACE reads. The sample is made up of 110,000 or so distinct CDR3 sequences, and the top ten hold around 12% of it. The specimen sequenced was blood. Receptor source: a human donor with ulcerative colitis or Crohn's disease, or a healthy co-twin of an affected twin (not recorded which). CDR3s include the opening cysteine and the closing phenylalanine or tryptophan. Fields, in order: J gene, V gene, CDR3 protein.

j_call: TRBJ2-1; v_call: TRBV7-2; cdr3_aa: CASSLDLNEQFF
j_call: TRBJ2-1; v_call: TRBV7-9; cdr3_aa: CASSFWDRAANEQFF
j_call: TRBJ2-3; v_call: TRBV6-1; cdr3_aa: CASNPGQIEGGTDTQYF
j_call: TRBJ2-3; v_call: TRBV5-1; cdr3_aa: CASTPPAGELGDTQYF
j_call: TRBJ2-3; v_call: TRBV27; cdr3_aa: CASTRVGATDTQYF
j_call: TRBJ2-2; v_call: TRBV11-2; cdr3_aa: CASLGLAGTGELFF
j_call: TRBJ2-1; v_call: TRBV18; cdr3_aa: CASSPVTGSYNEQFF
j_call: TRBJ2-7; v_call: TRBV20-1; cdr3_aa: CSAREGITYEQYF
j_call: TRBJ2-7; v_call: TRBV12-3/TRBV12-4; cdr3_aa: CASSFVEYEQYF
j_call: TRBJ2-3; v_call: TRBV7-2; cdr3_aa: CASTQPGNPRADTQYF
j_call: TRBJ1-3; v_call: TRBV6-5; cdr3_aa: CASSSIAGNTIYF
j_call: TRBJ2-1; v_call: TRBV9; cdr3_aa: CASSIAGALGDEQFF
j_call: TRBJ1-1; v_call: TRBV18; cdr3_aa: CASSPGQGYGNTEAFF
j_call: TRBJ1-5; v_call: TRBV6-6; cdr3_aa: CASSLWSNQPQHF
j_call: TRBJ1-1; v_call: TRBV27; cdr3_aa: CASSSTTEAFF
j_call: TRBJ2-3; v_call: TRBV2; cdr3_aa: CASSETVDPTDTQYF
j_call: TRBJ1-2; v_call: TRBV6-1; cdr3_aa: CASHIRAYGYTF
j_call: TRBJ2-7; v_call: TRBV5-1; cdr3_aa: CASSLDPGNSYEQYF
j_call: TRBJ2-7; v_call: TRBV6-1; cdr3_aa: CASTDSSPYEQYF
j_call: TRBJ1-1; v_call: TRBV19; cdr3_aa: CASSITGGVFFTEAFF
j_call: TRBJ2-1; v_call: TRBV28; cdr3_aa: CASRATLGSGRGVNEQFF
j_call: TRBJ2-3; v_call: TRBV5-1; cdr3_aa: CASSLETTTDTQYF
j_call: TRBJ2-2; v_call: TRBV7-2; cdr3_aa: CASSLVREGGELFF
j_call: TRBJ2-3; v_call: TRBV7-3; cdr3_aa: CASSWGGDTQYF
j_call: TRBJ2-5; v_call: TRBV20-1; cdr3_aa: CSATDLGLAGGRETQYF